This T cell receptor (beta chain) was recorded in a study of blood T cell repertoires in COVID-19. On the study more broadly: The origin of the acute and convalescent COVID-19 samples was the United States, Italy and Spain.

With 6 bases clipped from V and 7 bases from J, the junction kept 9 bases outside the gene matches. This CDR3 comprises 14 residues. Per the germline V gene, CDR1 is MNHEY and CDR2 is SVGAGI. Original handling: Amplified reference gene primers provided the basis for estimating nucleated cell counts. The method was immunoSEQ multiplex PCR; TCRdb's version includes in-frame clones alone and lacks a portion of them. The DNA gave D and trimming, while V, J and clone size come from that table. The repertoire holds about 74,000 clones, with 80% to 90% as singletons. The V call is TRBV6-5, the J call TRBJ1-2, with 9 bases that match TRBD1. This TCR derives from an elderly woman with active or convalescent COVID-19. The sequenced sample consisted of peripheral blood. The CDR3: CASSRGDREGGYTF. The CDR3 region has the DNA TGTGCCAGCAGCCGAGGGGACAGGGAGGGTGGCTACACCTTC.